One sample yielded the 4 T cell receptor beta chains listed below, sequenced in a study of T-cell reconstitution after alpha-beta-depleted transplantation in children. This sample's TCRbeta library carried unique molecular identifier barcodes. Each CDR3 protein gets one entry after TCRdb re-called the PCR reads with MiXCR. The sample lists 700,000 to 850,000 distinct CDR3 sequences; roughly 15% were seen once. This specimen was PBMCs, mostly from graft donor cells, taken 360 days after TCRalphabeta/CD19-depleted stem cell transplant. These receptors came from a male patient younger than 18 who had a stem cell transplant for acute lymphoblastic leukemia, so the T cells may come from the graft donor.

This clonotype was seen only a few times. This sequence joins TRBV29-1 and TRBJ2-2, with TRBD1 as a possible D gene (6 bases). This CDR3 has 14 residues. Germline assignment: CDR1 SQVTM and CDR2 ANQGSEA. V was cut by 3 bases and J by 4 bases, with 12 bases left in between. This CDR3 is CSVDGGSSTGELFF. CDR3 coding DNA: TGCAGCGTTGATGGGGGCTCGAGCACCGGGGAGCTGTTTTTT.

This clonotype was detected a few times. Here the CDR3 reads CASSLRAGERNTGELFF. The CDR3 DNA reads TGTGCCAGCAGCTTACGAGCGGGAGAGCGGAACACCGGGGAGCTGTTTTTT. The genes are TRBV7-3 and TRBJ2-2; 8 bases agree with TRBD2. CDR3 length: 17 residues. Germline V lookup: CDR1 SGHTA, CDR2 FQGTGA. The V segment lost 2 bases and the J segment 1 base; nucleotides outside the gene matches: 6.

The sample holds a few counts of this clonotype. J is TRBJ2-7 and V is TRBV7-9; TRBD1 might be the D (6 bases). Trimming shortened V by 6 bases and J by 2 bases, and 17 bases separated the two germline ends. This CDR3 is 15 amino acids long. Germline-derived CDR1 and CDR2 are SEHNR and FQNEAQ (reference sequence). The CDR3 protein is CASRDSRGITYEQYF. In nucleotides, the CDR3 is TGTGCCAGCAGGGACTCCAGGGGAATCACCTACGAGCAGTACTTC.

This clonotype has more than one count but fewer than ten. The CDR3 protein is CASSKGLAGLSYEQYF. The CDR3 DNA reads TGTGCCAGCAGTAAGGGACTAGCGGGACTCTCCTACGAGCAGTACTTC. The chain carries TRBV12-3 or TRBV12-4 and TRBJ2-7; TRBD2 matches 13 bases. The CDR3 is 16 amino acids. Trimming cost V 5 bases and J 0 bases; bases outside gene matches: 4.